This T cell receptor (beta chain) came from a study of T cell repertoires in cytomegalovirus infection. A remark on this clonotype: Its antigen remains unidentified.

TCRdb recomputed calls from the reads with MiXCR, one row per CDR3 protein. Of about 920,000 distinct CDR3 sequences listed, around 29% are singletons. The germline V gene has CDR1 ENHRY and CDR2 SYGVKD. The V end was cut by 7 bases, the J end by 5 bases, with 12 bases between. The CDR3 has 12 residues. This receptor was identified in a human donor in good health (CMV status not recorded). Some clones in this sample may be carry-over from other donors' samples. The chain is built from TRBV10-3 and TRBJ2-7; no clear D. Specimen: cultured CD8+ T cells from PBMCs, collected from culture after CMV antigen stimulation. The CDR3 DNA follows: TGTGCCATCATGGGTCGGCTAGACGAGCAGTACTTC. It is translated as CAIMGRLDEQYF.